These T cell receptor beta chains were read from a single sample in a study of T-cell reconstitution after alpha-beta-depleted transplantation in children. Using its own MiXCR run on the PCR reads, TCRdb lists one record per CDR3 protein. The table has about 610,000 distinct CDR3 sequences, roughly a tenth seen once; the top ten hold 4%. The material was PBMCs from the stem cell graft donor, obtained from the stem cell graft. The receptors shown here come from a human donor who donated a stem cell graft to a child with acute myeloid leukemia. The CDR3 runs from the conserved cysteine through the conserved F or W. A D gene is named only where the DNA matches it firmly. Only some rows state a clone size, as once, few, many or a class for expanded clones.

NA	TRBD2	16	TRBV7-9	TRBJ2-5	CASSPGTSGRGQTQYF	TGTGCCAGCAGCCCCGGGACTAGCGGGAGGGGACAGACCCAGTACTTC
NA	TRBD2	15	TRBV20-1	TRBJ2-5	CSARGRGGLGETQYF	TGCAGTGCTAGAGGACGGGGGGGGTTGGGAGAGACCCAGTACTTC
NA	NA	15	TRBV5-1	TRBJ2-2	CASSFWTANTGELFF	TGCGCCAGCAGCTTTTGGACAGCGAACACCGGGGAGCTGTTTTTT
few	NA	11	TRBV7-6	TRBJ2-1	CASRGAFGQFF	TGTGCCAGCAGAGGGGCGTTCGGGCAGTTCTTC
few	TRBD2	14	TRBV20-1	TRBJ2-7	CSARPGLASYEQYF	TGCAGTGCTAGACCGGGACTAGCAAGCTACGAGCAGTACTTC
few	NA	15	TRBV20-1	TRBJ2-1	CSGTEVAASYNEQFF	TGCAGTGGGACGGAGGTAGCGGCCTCCTACAATGAGCAGTTCTTC
NA	NA	14	TRBV20-1	TRBJ2-1	CSARPGGLYNEQFF	TGCAGTGCTAGACCAGGTGGCTTATACAATGAGCAGTTCTTC
NA	TRBD1	14	TRBV28	TRBJ2-5	CASNRDSYQETQYF	TGTGCCAGCAACCGGGACAGCTACCAAGAGACCCAGTACTTC
few	TRBD2	13	TRBV25-1	TRBJ2-7	CASSGGSRHEQYF	TGTGCCAGCAGTGGCGGGAGTAGGCACGAGCAGTACTTC
NA	NA	12	TRBV20-1	TRBJ2-7	CSGRRDTYEQYF	TGCAGTGGGCGGCGGGACACCTACGAGCAGTACTTC
few	NA	15	TRBV28	TRBJ2-7	CASMMVGGAKYEQYF	TGTGCCAGCATGATGGTAGGGGGGGCTAAGTACGAGCAGTACTTC
few	TRBD1	16	TRBV12-5	TRBJ1-1	CASGLTGFSPNTEAFF	TGTGCTAGTGGCCTGACAGGGTTTTCACCGAACACTGAAGCTTTCTTT
NA	NA	15	TRBV15	TRBJ2-5	CATSGLLVGRETQYF	TGTGCCACCAGCGGCCTCCTTGTAGGTCGGGAGACCCAGTACTTC
NA	TRBD2	19	TRBV20-1	TRBJ2-1	CCAFTGTSGRAVSYNEQFF	TGCTGTGCTTTTACCGGGACTAGCGGGAGGGCGGTATCCTACAATGAGCAGTTCTTC
many	NA	15	TRBV11-2	TRBJ2-1	CASSLDGTNYNEQFF	TGTGCCAGCAGCTTAGACGGGACAAATTACAATGAGCAGTTCTTC
many	NA	13	TRBV25-1	TRBJ2-1	CASKGLSYNEQFF	TGTGCCAGCAAGGGGCTATCCTACAATGAGCAGTTCTTC
many	TRBD2	15	TRBV12-3/TRBV12-4	TRBJ2-1	CASRSGLAGANEQFF	TGTGCCAGCAGGTCGGGACTAGCGGGAGCAAATGAGCAGTTCTTC
NA	NA	12	TRBV3-1	TRBJ2-2	CASSQAGGELFF	TGTGCCAGCAGCCAAGCCGGCGGGGAGCTGTTTTTT
many	TRBD2	12	TRBV6-6	TRBJ2-7	CASRTSDYEQYF	TGTGCCAGCAGGACTAGCGACTACGAGCAGTACTTC
NA	TRBD2	18	TRBV27	TRBJ2-3	CASSSSPLATGGPDTQYF	TGTGCCAGCAGTTCTTCTCCACTAGCGACGGGAGGACCAGATACGCAGTATTTT
NA	TRBD2	17	TRBV5-1	TRBJ2-5	CASSFTLAGASQETQYF	TGCGCCAGCAGCTTCACTCTAGCGGGAGCGTCCCAAGAGACCCAGTACTTC
NA	NA	14	TRBV20-1	TRBJ1-5	CSANGGGSNQPQHF	TGCAGTGCTAATGGGGGGGGCAGCAATCAGCCCCAGCATTTT
few	NA	13	TRBV20-1	TRBJ2-3	CSAGLGQTDTQYF	TGCAGTGCGGGCCTAGGGCAAACAGATACGCAGTATTTT
few	NA	15	TRBV7-8	TRBJ2-3	CASSSQFRETDTQYF	TGTGCCAGCAGCTCCCAATTCAGGGAGACAGATACGCAGTATTTT
few	NA	16	TRBV20-1	TRBJ2-2	CSAGGLKKANTGELFF	TGCAGTGCCGGGGGGCTTAAAAAAGCGAACACCGGGGAGCTGTTTTTT
few	TRBD1	17	TRBV6-2/TRBV6-3	TRBJ1-5	CASRDGTGGLSNQPQHF	TGTGCCAGCAGGGACGGGACAGGGGGCCTTAGCAATCAGCCCCAGCATTTT
many	TRBD2	17	TRBV28	TRBJ2-3	CASSSPRLAGVQDTQYF	TGTGCCAGCAGTTCCCCGCGACTAGCGGGGGTACAAGATACGCAGTATTTT
few	NA	15	TRBV4-3	TRBJ2-5	CASSQDIGVVETQYF	TGCGCCAGCAGCCAGGATATAGGGGTAGTAGAGACCCAGTACTTC
NA	NA	15	TRBV7-3	TRBJ2-5	CASSLRASFQETQYF	TGTGCCAGCAGCTTAAGGGCCAGTTTCCAAGAGACCCAGTACTTC
NA	TRBD2	13	TRBV29-1	TRBJ2-7	CSVTSGGPYEQYF	TGCAGCGTTACTAGCGGGGGTCCCTACGAGCAGTACTTC
NA	NA	13	TRBV20-1	TRBJ2-7	CSANRGLDYEQYF	TGCAGTGCTAATCGGGGGTTGGACTACGAGCAGTACTTC
many	NA	17	TRBV5-1	TRBJ2-3	CASSLVASRGSTDTQYF	TGCGCCAGCAGCTTGGTGGCTAGCCGAGGGAGCACAGATACGCAGTATTTT
NA	NA	13	TRBV12-3/TRBV12-4	TRBJ2-5	CASSATVGETQYF	TGTGCCAGCAGTGCGACCGTAGGGGAGACCCAGTACTTC
NA	NA	16	TRBV10-3	TRBJ1-2	CAINPKALGQGGGYTF	TGTGCCATCAACCCCAAGGCCCTCGGCCAGGGCGGCGGCTACACCTTC
few	TRBD2	15	TRBV10-3	TRBJ2-5	CAIRGTSGSVQTQYF	TGTGCCATCAGGGGGACTAGCGGGAGTGTCCAGACCCAGTACTTC
NA	TRBD2	17	TRBV6-2/TRBV6-3	TRBJ2-7	CASSYGLAVGGAYEQYF	TGTGCCAGCAGTTATGGACTAGCGGTCGGGGGCGCCTACGAGCAGTACTTC
many	NA	15	TRBV7-9	TRBJ2-3	CASSLVVGRSDTQYF	TGTGCCAGCAGCTTAGTAGTCGGGAGATCAGATACGCAGTATTTT
few	NA	12	TRBV10-3	TRBJ1-1	CAISESLTEAFF	TGTGCCATCAGTGAGTCCCTAACTGAAGCTTTCTTT